These T cell receptor beta chains were read from a single sample in a study of response to subunit inactivated influenza vaccine. In TCRdb, the RT-PCR reads were re-called with MiXCR into one record per CDR3 protein. The table has 200,000 to 300,000 distinct CDR3 sequences, over 9% seen once. The starting material was non-naive T cells sorted from PBMCs, obtained about 14 days before vaccination. The source is a man aged 50 to 60 who received an inactivated influenza vaccine. CDR3s include the opening cysteine and the closing phenylalanine or tryptophan. A D gene is named only where the DNA matches it firmly. Size values are once, few and many counts, or a class for expanded clones, and some rows have none.

v_gene: TRBV28
d_gene: .
abundance: .
j_gene: TRBJ2-5
CDR3aa: CASSLIGGGMETQYF
CDR3nt: TGTGCCAGCAGTTTAATCGGAGGGGGAATGGAGACCCAGTACTTT

v_gene: TRBV30
d_gene: TRBD1
abundance: .
j_gene: TRBJ2-7
CDR3aa: CAWSGTGGVYEQYF
CDR3nt: TGTGCCTGGAGTGGGACAGGGGGCGTCTACGAGCAGTACTTC

v_gene: TRBV20-1
d_gene: TRBD1
abundance: many
j_gene: TRBJ1-5
CDR3aa: CSAREMTGPNQPQHF
CDR3nt: TGCAGTGCTAGAGAAATGACAGGGCCCAATCAGCCCCAGCATTTT

v_gene: TRBV6-1
d_gene: .
abundance: once
j_gene: TRBJ1-4
CDR3aa: CASSEFLSGINNEKLFF
CDR3nt: TGTGCCAGCAGTGAGTTCTTGAGTGGGATAAATAATGAAAAACTGTTTTTT

v_gene: TRBV7-9
d_gene: .
abundance: many
j_gene: TRBJ2-1
CDR3aa: CASSLGAPRGGNEQFF
CDR3nt: TGTGCCAGCAGCTTGGGGGCCCCCAGGGGAGGAAATGAGCAGTTCTTC

v_gene: TRBV14
d_gene: TRBD1
abundance: .
j_gene: TRBJ1-4
CDR3aa: CASSHNRGTSTNEKLFF
CDR3nt: TGTGCCAGCAGCCACAACAGGGGGACGTCGACTAATGAAAAACTGTTTTTT

v_gene: TRBV12-3/TRBV12-4
d_gene: .
abundance: many
j_gene: TRBJ1-5
CDR3aa: CASSRGAAGQPQHF
CDR3nt: TGTGCCAGCAGTCGAGGGGCCGCGGGTCAGCCCCAGCATTTT

v_gene: TRBV7-6
d_gene: TRBD1
abundance: many
j_gene: TRBJ1-1
CDR3aa: CASSPDRGPEAFF
CDR3nt: TGTGCCAGCAGCCCAGACAGGGGCCCTGAAGCTTTCTTT

v_gene: TRBV4-3
d_gene: .
abundance: .
j_gene: TRBJ2-3
CDR3aa: CASSQDVARVALPQVDTQYF
CDR3nt: TGCGCCAGCAGCCAAGACGTCGCTCGGGTGGCACTCCCCCAAGTGGATACGCAGTATTTT

v_gene: TRBV28
d_gene: TRBD1
abundance: many
j_gene: TRBJ2-7
CDR3aa: CASSFGTGVEGTYEQYF
CDR3nt: TGTGCCAGCAGTTTCGGGACAGGGGTGGAGGGGACCTACGAGCAGTACTTC

v_gene: TRBV20-1
d_gene: .
abundance: few
j_gene: TRBJ1-1
CDR3aa: CSARPTGFMNTEAFF
CDR3nt: TGCAGTGCGCGACCTACAGGGTTCATGAACACTGAAGCTTTCTTT

v_gene: TRBV3-1
d_gene: .
abundance: few
j_gene: TRBJ1-3
CDR3aa: CASSRRSSGNTIYF
CDR3nt: TGTGCCAGCAGCCGACGGAGCTCTGGAAACACCATATATTTT

v_gene: TRBV2
d_gene: .
abundance: few
j_gene: TRBJ1-5
CDR3aa: CASSEAWTGDQPQHF
CDR3nt: TGTGCCAGCAGTGAAGCTTGGACGGGGGATCAGCCCCAGCATTTT

v_gene: TRBV11-2
d_gene: .
abundance: many
j_gene: TRBJ2-5
CDR3aa: CASSLDGGLETQYF
CDR3nt: TGTGCCAGCAGCTTAGATGGAGGGTTGGAGACCCAGTACTTC

v_gene: TRBV20-1
d_gene: TRBD1
abundance: .
j_gene: TRBJ1-6
CDR3aa: CSARERTGNPFAPLHF
CDR3nt: TGCAGTGCTAGAGAGAGGACAGGGAATCCATTTGCGCCCCTCCACTTT

v_gene: TRBV7-8
d_gene: TRBD1
abundance: few
j_gene: TRBJ2-7
CDR3aa: CASSQPGQGNEQYF
CDR3nt: TGTGCCAGCAGCCAGCCGGGACAGGGAAACGAGCAGTACTTC

v_gene: TRBV9
d_gene: .
abundance: .
j_gene: TRBJ2-2
CDR3aa: CASNPEPRNTGELFF
CDR3nt: TGTGCCAGCAACCCGGAACCACGGAACACCGGGGAGCTGTTTTTT

v_gene: TRBV6-6
d_gene: .
abundance: .
j_gene: TRBJ2-1
CDR3aa: CASSYDPYNEQFF
CDR3nt: TGTGCCAGCAGTTACGATCCTTACAATGAGCAGTTCTTC

v_gene: TRBV18
d_gene: TRBD1
abundance: .
j_gene: TRBJ1-2
CDR3aa: CASSPYRDSFYGYTF
CDR3nt: TGTGCCAGCTCACCATATCGGGACAGCTTCTATGGCTACACCTTC

v_gene: TRBV5-1
d_gene: TRBD1
abundance: .
j_gene: TRBJ1-2
CDR3aa: CASSSGGAMGGYTF
CDR3nt: TGCGCCAGCAGTTCAGGGGGCGCGATGGGTGGCTACACCTTC

v_gene: TRBV2
d_gene: TRBD1
abundance: .
j_gene: TRBJ1-2
CDR3aa: CASSESQGIYGYTF
CDR3nt: TGTGCCAGCAGTGAGTCACAGGGGATCTATGGCTACACCTTC

v_gene: TRBV2
d_gene: TRBD1
abundance: .
j_gene: TRBJ2-3
CDR3aa: CASTRDRGTDTQYF
CDR3nt: TGTGCCAGCACTAGGGACAGGGGAACAGATACGCAGTATTTT

v_gene: TRBV12-3/TRBV12-4
d_gene: .
abundance: many
j_gene: TRBJ2-2
CDR3aa: CASSNRHGELFF
CDR3nt: TGTGCCAGCTCCAACCGCCACGGGGAGCTGTTTTTT

v_gene: TRBV12-3/TRBV12-4
d_gene: TRBD1
abundance: many
j_gene: TRBJ2-5
CDR3aa: CASSPDREETQYF
CDR3nt: TGTGCCAGCAGCCCTGACAGGGAAGAGACCCAGTACTTC

v_gene: TRBV7-2
d_gene: TRBD1
abundance: many
j_gene: TRBJ2-1
CDR3aa: CASSHRGRNEQFF
CDR3nt: TGTGCCAGCAGCCACAGGGGTCGCAATGAGCAGTTCTTC

v_gene: TRBV20-1
d_gene: .
abundance: .
j_gene: TRBJ1-1
CDR3aa: CSARVNMNTEAFF
CDR3nt: TGCAGTGCTAGAGTAAATATGAACACTGAAGCTTTCTTT

v_gene: TRBV5-1
d_gene: .
abundance: .
j_gene: TRBJ1-4
CDR3aa: CASSLDRQNEKLFF
CDR3nt: TGCGCCAGCAGCTTAGACAGGCAGAATGAAAAACTGTTTTTT

v_gene: TRBV7-9
d_gene: .
abundance: .
j_gene: TRBJ2-5
CDR3aa: CASSPGPVGAQYF
CDR3nt: TGTGCCAGCAGCCCGGGACCGGTCGGGGCCCAGTACTTC

v_gene: TRBV28
d_gene: .
abundance: many
j_gene: TRBJ1-5
CDR3aa: CASSFWIRDISFSNQPQHF
CDR3nt: TGTGCCAGCAGTTTTTGGATTAGGGACATCAGTTTCAGCAATCAGCCCCAGCATTTT

v_gene: TRBV6-1
d_gene: .
abundance: .
j_gene: TRBJ2-5
CDR3aa: CASRDIRGGETQYF
CDR3nt: TGTGCCAGCAGAGACATCAGGGGAGGAGAGACCCAGTACTTC

v_gene: TRBV7-2
d_gene: .
abundance: few
j_gene: TRBJ2-5
CDR3aa: CASSLSRAVETQYF
CDR3nt: TGTGCCAGCAGCTTAAGCAGGGCGGTAGAGACCCAGTACTTC

v_gene: TRBV2
d_gene: TRBD1
abundance: .
j_gene: TRBJ2-5
CDR3aa: CASRRGTGTEETQYF
CDR3nt: TGTGCCAGCAGACGAGGGACAGGGACGGAAGAGACCCAGTACTTC

v_gene: TRBV29-1
d_gene: .
abundance: many
j_gene: TRBJ2-5
CDR3aa: CSGGSQETQYF
CDR3nt: TGCAGCGGGGGCTCCCAAGAGACCCAGTACTTC

v_gene: TRBV20-1
d_gene: .
abundance: .
j_gene: TRBJ1-2
CDR3aa: CSAPTGAAGYGYTF
CDR3nt: TGCAGTGCCCCGACGGGGGCAGCAGGCTATGGCTACACCTTC